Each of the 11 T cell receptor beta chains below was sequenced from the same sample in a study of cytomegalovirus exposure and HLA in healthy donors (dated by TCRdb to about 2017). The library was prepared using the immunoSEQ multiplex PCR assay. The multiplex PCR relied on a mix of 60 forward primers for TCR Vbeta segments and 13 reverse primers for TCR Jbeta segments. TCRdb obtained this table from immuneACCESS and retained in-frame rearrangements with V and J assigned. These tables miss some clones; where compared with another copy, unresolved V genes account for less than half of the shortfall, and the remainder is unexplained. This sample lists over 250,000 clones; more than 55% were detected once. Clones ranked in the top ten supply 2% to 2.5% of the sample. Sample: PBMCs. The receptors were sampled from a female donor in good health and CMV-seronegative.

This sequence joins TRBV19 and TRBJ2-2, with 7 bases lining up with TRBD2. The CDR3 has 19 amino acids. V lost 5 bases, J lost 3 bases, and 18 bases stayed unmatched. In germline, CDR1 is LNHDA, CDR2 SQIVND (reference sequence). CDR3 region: CASSSLRFWRERDTGELFF. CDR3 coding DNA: TGTGCCAGTAGTTCTCTCCGATTTTGGCGGGAGAGGGACACCGGGGAGCTGTTTTTT.

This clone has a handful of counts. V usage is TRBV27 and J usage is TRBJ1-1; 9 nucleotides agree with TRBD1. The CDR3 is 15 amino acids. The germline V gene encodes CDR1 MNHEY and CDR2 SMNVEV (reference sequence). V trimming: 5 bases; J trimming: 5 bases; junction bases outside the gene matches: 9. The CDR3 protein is CASSPWDRADTEAFF. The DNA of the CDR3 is TGTGCCAGCAGTCCGTGGGACAGGGCGGATACTGAAGCTTTCTTT.

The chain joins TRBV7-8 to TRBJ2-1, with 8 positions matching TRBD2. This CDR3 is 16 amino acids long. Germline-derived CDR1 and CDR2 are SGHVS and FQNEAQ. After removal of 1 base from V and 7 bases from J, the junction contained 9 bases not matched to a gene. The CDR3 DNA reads TGTGCCAGCAGCTTAGGGGGACTAGTGAATCGTAATGAGCAGTTCTTC. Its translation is CASSLGGLVNRNEQFF.

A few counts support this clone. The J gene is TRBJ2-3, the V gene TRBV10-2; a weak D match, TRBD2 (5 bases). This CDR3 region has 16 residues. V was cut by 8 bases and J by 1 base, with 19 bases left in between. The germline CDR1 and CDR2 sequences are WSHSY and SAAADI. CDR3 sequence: CASVLEGQAGTDTQYF. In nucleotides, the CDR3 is TGCGCCAGCGTACTTGAGGGTCAAGCAGGCACAGATACGCAGTATTTT.

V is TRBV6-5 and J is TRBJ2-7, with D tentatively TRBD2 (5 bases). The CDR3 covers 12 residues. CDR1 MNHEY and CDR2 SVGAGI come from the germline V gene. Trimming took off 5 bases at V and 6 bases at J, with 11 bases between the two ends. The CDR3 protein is CASSVRGREQYF. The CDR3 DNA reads TGTGCCAGCAGTGTTCGGGGTCGCGAGCAGTACTTC.

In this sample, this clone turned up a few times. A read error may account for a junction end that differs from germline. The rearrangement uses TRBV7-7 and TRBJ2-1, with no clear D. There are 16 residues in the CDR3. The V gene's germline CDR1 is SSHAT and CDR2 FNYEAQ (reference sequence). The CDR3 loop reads CASTPENSIPYNEQFF. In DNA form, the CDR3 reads TGTGCTAGCACCCCCGAGAATTCGATTCCCTACAATGAGCAGTTCTTC.

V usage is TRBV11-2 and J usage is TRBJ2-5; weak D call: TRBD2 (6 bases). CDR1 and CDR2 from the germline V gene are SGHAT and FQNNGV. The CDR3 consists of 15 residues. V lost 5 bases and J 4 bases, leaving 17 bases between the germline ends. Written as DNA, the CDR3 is TGTGCCAGCAGCCGAGGGACTGGACCAGGAGAGACCCAGTACTTC. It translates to CASSRGTGPGETQYF. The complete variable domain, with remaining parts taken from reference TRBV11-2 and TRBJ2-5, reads EAGVAQSPRYKIIEKRQSVAFWCNPISGHATLYWYQQILGQGPKLLIQFQNNGVVDDSQLPKDRFSAERLKGVDSTLKIQPAKLEDSAVYLCASSRGTGPGETQYFGPGTRLLVL.

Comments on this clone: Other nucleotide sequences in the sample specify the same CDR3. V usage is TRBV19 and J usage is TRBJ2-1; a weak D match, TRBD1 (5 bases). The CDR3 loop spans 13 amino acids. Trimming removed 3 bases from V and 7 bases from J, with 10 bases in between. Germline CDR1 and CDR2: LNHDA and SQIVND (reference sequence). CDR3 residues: CASSIGAGNEQFF. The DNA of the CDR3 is TGTGCCAGTAGTATTGGGGCTGGGAATGAGCAGTTCTTC. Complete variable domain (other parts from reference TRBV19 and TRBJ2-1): DGGITQSPKYLFRKEGQNVTLSCEQNLNHDAMYWYRQDPGQGLRLIYYSQIVNDFQKGDIAEGYSVSREKKESFPLTVTSAQKNPTAFYLCASSIGAGNEQFFGPGTRLTVL.

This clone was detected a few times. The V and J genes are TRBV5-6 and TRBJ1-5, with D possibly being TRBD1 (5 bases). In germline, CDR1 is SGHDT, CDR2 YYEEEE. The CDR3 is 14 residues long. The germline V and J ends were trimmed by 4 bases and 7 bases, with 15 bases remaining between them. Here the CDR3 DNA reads TGTGCCAGCAGCGCAGGGTTACTGGTCCAGCCCCAGCATTTT. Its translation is CASSAGLLVQPQHF.

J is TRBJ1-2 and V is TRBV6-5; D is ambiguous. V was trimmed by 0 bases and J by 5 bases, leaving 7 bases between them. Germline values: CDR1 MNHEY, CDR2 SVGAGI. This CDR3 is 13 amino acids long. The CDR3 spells CASSYSREYGYTF. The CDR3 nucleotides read TGTGCCAGCAGTTACTCGCGGGAGTATGGCTACACCTTC.

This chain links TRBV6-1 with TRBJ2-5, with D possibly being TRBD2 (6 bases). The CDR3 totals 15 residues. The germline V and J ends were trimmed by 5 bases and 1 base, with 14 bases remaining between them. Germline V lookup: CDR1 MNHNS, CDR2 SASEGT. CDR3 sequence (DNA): TGTGCCAGCAGTCCGACCGGGACTGTCCAAGAGACCCAGTACTTC. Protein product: CASSPTGTVQETQYF.